These 8 T cell receptor beta chains were all obtained from the same sample, sequenced in a study of control samples from healthy donors and cancer patients. Repertoires were generated with immunoSEQ multiplex PCR, while TCRdb's copy carries only in-frame clones and drops some. This sample has roughly 93,000 clones, with approximately 88% found just once. Sequences were obtained from PBMCs. These receptors came from a woman between 50 and 59 years old with colorectal cancer.

This clone was seen just once. The V gene is TRBV6-2 or TRBV6-3, the J gene TRBJ1-6; D not resolved. The CDR3 loop spans 15 amino acids. Trimming took 5 bases from V and 2 from J, leaving 10 bases between them. The V gene's germline CDR1 is MNHEY and CDR2 SVGEGT. The chain's CDR3 is CASSPSGAYNSPLHF. As DNA, the CDR3 is TGTGCCAGCAGTCCCTCCGGGGCCTATAATTCACCCCTCCACTTT.

The chain joins TRBV10-3 to TRBJ1-2; perhaps TRBD1 as D (5 bases). V lost 3 bases to trimming and J lost 5 bases, with 13 bases between them. This CDR3 contains 14 residues. Germline V gene data show CDR1 as ENHRY and CDR2 as SYGVKD. The CDR3 sequence is CAISEVQGTYGYTF. Written as DNA, the CDR3 is TGTGCCATCAGTGAAGTTCAAGGGACTTATGGCTACACCTTC.

The chain employs TRBV15 and TRBJ1-5; D unclear. Germline CDR1 LNHNV, CDR2 YYDKDF (reference sequence). V was clipped by 0 bases and J by 3 bases, with 12 bases between them. The CDR3 sequence is 16 residues long. The CDR3 DNA reads as TGTGCCACCAGCAGAGATGCGACGAGGCCCAATCAGCCCCAGCATTTT. Protein sequence: CATSRDATRPNQPQHF.

This clone was detected a few times. This chain uses TRBV6-2 or TRBV6-3 with TRBJ2-5; D unclear. CDR1 MNHEY and CDR2 SVGEGT come from the germline V gene. V lost 1 base and J 2 bases, leaving 14 bases between the germline ends. This CDR3 is 16 amino acids long. For the CDR3, the DNA is TGTGCCAGCAGTTACTACGTAGGAACTGGACAAGAGACCCAGTACTTC. Protein: CASSYYVGTGQETQYF.

The V and J genes are TRBV4-2 and TRBJ2-2; no reliable D call. CDR1 LGHNA and CDR2 YNFKEQ come from the germline V gene. The CDR3 totals 13 residues. V was pared by 1 base and J by 7 bases, with 7 bases between. CDR3 in DNA: TGTGCCAGCAGCCAAGTTGAGCGCGGGGAGCTGTTTTTT. This gives the protein CASSQVERGELFF.

The CDR3 protein is CASSLMGQNKETQYF. CDR3 nucleotide sequence: TGTGCCAGCAGCTTGATGGGACAGAATAAAGAGACCCAGTACTTC. V and J are TRBV5-5 and TRBJ2-5, with 7 bases fitting TRBD1. The CDR3 has 15 amino acids. Per the germline V gene, CDR1 is SGHKS and CDR2 is YYEKEE (reference sequence). After removal of 1 base from V and 3 bases from J, the junction contained 6 bases not matched to a gene.

The J gene is TRBJ1-1, the V gene TRBV2, with a possible D match to TRBD1 (5 bases). The CDR3 is 15 residues long. Between the trimmed V and J ends, which lost 9 bases and 2 bases, there was a span of 19 bases. The germline V gene encodes CDR1 SNHLY and CDR2 FYNNEI. The CDR3: CASKYRRGLNTEAFF. DNA for the CDR3: TGTGCCAGTAAATACAGGCGGGGATTAAACACTGAAGCTTTCTTT.

The V and J genes are TRBV28 and TRBJ1-2; D unresolved. V was shortened by 5 bases and J by 0 bases, with 22 bases between the two germline ends. There are 18 residues in the CDR3. Germline V gives CDR1 MDHEN, CDR2 SYDVKM. In DNA, the CDR3 is TGTGCCAGCAGTCTACCGACTACCCCACAGTGGGCTAACTATGGCTACACCTTC. This codes for CASSLPTTPQWANYGYTF.